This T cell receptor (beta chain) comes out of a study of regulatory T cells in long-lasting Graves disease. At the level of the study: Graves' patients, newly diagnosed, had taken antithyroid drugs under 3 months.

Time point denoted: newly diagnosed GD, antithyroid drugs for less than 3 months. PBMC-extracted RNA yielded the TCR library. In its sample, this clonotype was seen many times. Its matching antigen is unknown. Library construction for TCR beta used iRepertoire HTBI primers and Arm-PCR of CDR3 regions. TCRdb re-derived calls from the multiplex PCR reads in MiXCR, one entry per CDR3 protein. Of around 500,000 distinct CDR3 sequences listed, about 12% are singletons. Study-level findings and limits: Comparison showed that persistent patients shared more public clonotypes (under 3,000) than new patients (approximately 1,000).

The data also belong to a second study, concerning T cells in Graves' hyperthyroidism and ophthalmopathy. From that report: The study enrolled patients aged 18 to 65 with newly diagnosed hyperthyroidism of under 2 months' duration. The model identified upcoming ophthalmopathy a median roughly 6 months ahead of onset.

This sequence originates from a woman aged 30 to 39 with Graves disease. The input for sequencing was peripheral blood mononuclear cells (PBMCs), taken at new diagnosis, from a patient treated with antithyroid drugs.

Here the CDR3 reads CASSLSGLARSYNEQFF. In nucleotides, the CDR3 is TGTGCCAGCAGTTTATCGGGACTAGCGAGATCATACAATGAGCAGTTCTTC. The chain is built from TRBV27 and TRBJ2-1; 10 bases map to TRBD2. CDR1 and CDR2 from the germline V gene are MNHEY and SMNVEV (reference sequence). CDR3 size: 17 residues. The V and J ends lost 0 bases and 4 bases, in that order; junction bases with no gene match: 6.